This entry lists 31 T cell receptor beta chains sequenced from one sample in a study of siplizumab effects on memory and regulatory T cells. TCRdb keeps only in-frame clones here, not all; method: immunoSEQ multiplex PCR. The profile shows 110,000 or so clones, approximately 94% of them singletons. The sequencing sample was made of CD4+ T cells sorted from blood. The receptors were sampled from a human donor in good health.

CDR3 bases: TGTGCCAGCAGTTTACGAAACCAAGAGACCCAGTACTTC. Its protein is CASSLRNQETQYF. This chain uses TRBV27 with TRBJ2-5; no definite D call. This CDR3 comprises 13 residues. Germline V gene lookup returns CDR1 MNHEY and CDR2 SMNVEV (reference sequence). V was cut by 2 bases and J by 0 bases, with 4 bases left in between.

This chain uses TRBV15 with TRBJ1-5; no definite D call. The length of the CDR3 is 12 residues. CDR1 is LNHNV, CDR2 YYDKDF, per germline (reference sequence). V was pared by 3 bases and J by 2 bases, with 2 bases between. CDR3 nucleotides: TGTGCCACCAGCAGGGGCAATCAGCCCCAGCATTTT. Amino acids: CATSRGNQPQHF.

The V and J genes are TRBV7-9 and TRBJ2-7, with 8 nucleotides matching TRBD1. This CDR3 has 14 residues. Germline V CDR1 and CDR2: SEHNR, FQNEAQ (reference sequence). V was clipped by 5 bases and J by 2 bases; unmatched bases: 5. The CDR3 bases are TGTGCCAGCAGCCGCCGGACAGGGACCTACGAGCAGTACTTC. Encoded protein: CASSRRTGTYEQYF.

In this sample, this clone turned up once. For the CDR3, the DNA is TGTGCCAGCAGCTTTAGCGCCCCAACAAGAGAGACCCAGTACTTC. Its protein is CASSFSAPTRETQYF. The chain uses TRBV7-6 and TRBJ2-5, with TRBD2 as a possible D gene (5 bases). V gave up 3 bases and J gave up 4 bases, with 15 bases separating them. Germline CDR1 SGHVS, CDR2 FNYEAQ. The CDR3 runs 15 residues. Variable domain in full (rest from reference TRBV7-6 and TRBJ2-5): GAGVSQSPRYKVTKRGQDVALRCDPISGHVSLYWYRQALGQGPEFLTYFNYEAQQDKSGLPNDRFSAERPEGSISTLTIQRTEQRDSAMYRCASSFSAPTRETQYFGPGTRLLVL.

This chain joins TRBV7-2 and TRBJ2-2; 9 nucleotides match TRBD1. The CDR3 runs to 15 residues. Germline lookup yields CDR1 SGHTA and CDR2 FQGNSA. Trimming at V came to 6 bases and at J to 5 bases, leaving 7 bases not matched to a gene. Here the CDR3 reads CASRPGTGRTGELFF. CDR3 nucleotide sequence: TGTGCCAGCAGACCCGGGACAGGGAGGACCGGGGAGCTGTTTTTT. Using reference TRBV7-2 and TRBJ2-2 for the parts outside the CDR3, the full variable domain is GAGVSQSPSNKVTEKGKDVELRCDPISGHTALYWYRQSLGQGLEFLIYFQGNSAPDKSGLPSDRFSAERTGGSVSTLTIQRTQQEDSAVYLCASRPGTGRTGELFFGEGSRLTVL.

The J gene is TRBJ1-1, the V gene TRBV18; 9 bases align to TRBD1. This CDR3 is built from 16 residues. The germline gives CDR1 KGHSH, CDR2 LQKENI. After removal of 2 bases from V and 6 bases from J, the junction contained 10 bases not matched to a gene. This CDR3 is CASSPWPGTGKAEAFF. DNA for the CDR3: TGTGCCAGCTCACCATGGCCGGGGACAGGGAAGGCTGAAGCTTTCTTT.

The V and J genes are TRBV18 and TRBJ2-3, with unresolved D. The CDR3 consists of 14 residues. Germline V gene lookup returns CDR1 KGHSH and CDR2 LQKENI. V was trimmed by 3 bases and J by 0 bases, leaving 7 bases between them. CDR3 sequence: CASSPLQSTDTQYF. As DNA, the CDR3 is TGTGCCAGCTCACCCCTACAAAGCACAGATACGCAGTATTTT.

The J gene is TRBJ2-7, the V gene TRBV4-1; TRBD2 is a possible D gene (5 bases). Deletions cut 0 bases from V and 4 bases from J, with 13 bases between. The CDR3 length is 15 residues. CDR1 is MGHRA, CDR2 YSYEKL, per germline. This CDR3 reads CASSQDPYGKYEQYF. In DNA, the CDR3 is TGCGCCAGCAGCCAAGATCCCTACGGGAAATACGAGCAGTACTTC.

V and J are TRBV30 and TRBJ1-4, with 7 bases that match TRBD1. This CDR3 is 14 amino acids long. J gave up 4 bases and V 8 bases, and 10 bases lay outside the gene matches. The V gene's germline CDR1 is GTSNPN and CDR2 SVGIG (reference sequence). The CDR3 here is CARGGTAVNEKLFF. The CDR3 nucleotides are TGTGCCCGCGGGGGGACAGCGGTTAATGAAAAACTGTTTTTT.

The V call is TRBV20-1, the J call TRBJ2-7, with TRBD2 identical over 7 bases. The germline V gene has CDR1 DFQATT and CDR2 SNEGSKA (reference sequence). CDR3 size: 11 residues. The trim removed 5 bases at V and 4 bases at J, leaving 2 bases unmatched. CDR3 residues: CSAWGGYEQYF. Here the CDR3 DNA reads TGCAGTGCTTGGGGGGGGTACGAGCAGTACTTC.

V gene TRBV7-2 combines with J gene TRBJ2-1; D gene ambiguous. The CDR3 length is 13 residues. Germline lookup yields CDR1 SGHTA and CDR2 FQGNSA. V was trimmed by 4 bases and J by 14 bases, leaving 18 bases between them. CDR3 region: CASSSTQDRGKFF. In DNA form, the CDR3 reads TGTGCCAGCAGCTCTACACAAGACCGCGGAAAGTTCTTC.

This chain links TRBV4-3 with TRBJ2-1; 9 bases are shared with TRBD2. The CDR3 is 16 residues long. Germline V CDR1 and CDR2: LGHNA, YSLEER. The V and J ends lost 0 bases and 3 bases, in that order; junction bases with no gene match: 3. CDR3 nucleotides: TGCGCCAGCAGCCAAGATCCTAGCGGGAACTACAATGAGCAGTTCTTC. This encodes CASSQDPSGNYNEQFF.

V usage is TRBV11-3 and J usage is TRBJ2-2, with a tentative D call TRBD1 (5 bases). The length of the CDR3 is 14 residues. From germline, CDR1 is SGHNT and CDR2 YENEEA. V lost 4 bases and J lost 3, with 9 bases in between. CDR3: CASSWTIDTGELFF. DNA of the CDR3: TGTGCCAGCAGCTGGACAATCGACACCGGGGAGCTGTTTTTT. Supplemented by reference TRBV11-3 and TRBJ2-2, the full variable domain reads EAGVVQSPRYKIIEKKQPVAFWCNPISGHNTLYWYLQNLGQGPELLIRYENEEAVDDSQLPKDRFSAERLKGVDSTLKIQPAELGDSAVYLCASSWTIDTGELFFGEGSRLTVL.

Notes on this clone: Other DNA sequences in this specimen translate into the identical CDR3. The chain employs TRBV5-1 and TRBJ2-7, with a weak D call TRBD2 (5 bases). The V gene lost 4 bases and the J gene lost 3 bases, with 14 bases spanning the gap. The CDR3 sequence is 14 residues long. Germline V gene data show CDR1 as SGHRS and CDR2 as YFSETQ. The CDR3 is CASSPDGRGYEQYF. CDR3 DNA sequence: TGCGCCAGCAGCCCCGACGGACGGGGCTACGAGCAGTACTTC.

The chain joins TRBV11-2 to TRBJ2-1, with D possibly matching TRBD1 (6 bases). The V gene lost 3 bases and the J gene lost 2 bases, with 11 bases spanning the gap. This CDR3 is 15 amino acids long. The V gene's germline CDR1 is SGHAT and CDR2 FQNNGV. The CDR3 reads CASSFQGSTYNEQFF. For the CDR3, the DNA is TGTGCCAGCAGCTTCCAGGGGTCCACCTACAATGAGCAGTTCTTC.

V gene TRBV5-1 combines with J gene TRBJ2-7, with TRBD2 matching 9 bases. The trim removed 0 bases at V and 4 bases at J, leaving 8 bases unmatched. Germline CDR1 SGHRS, CDR2 YFSETQ. This CDR3 has 16 amino acids. The CDR3 nucleotides are TGCGCCAGCAGCTTGGCATTCCCTAGCGGGAAGTACGAGCAGTACTTC. This encodes CASSLAFPSGKYEQYF.

The chain carries TRBV2 and TRBJ2-7; D gene ambiguous. Germline V gene lookup returns CDR1 SNHLY and CDR2 FYNNEI. This CDR3 has 12 residues. Trimming left V 4 bases short and J 6 bases short, with 10 bases between. CDR3 sequence: CASSGHSLEQYF. The CDR3 DNA follows: TGTGCCAGCAGTGGTCACAGCCTCGAGCAGTACTTC. The complete variable domain, with remaining parts taken from reference TRBV2 and TRBJ2-7, reads EPEVTQTPSHQVTQMGQEVILRCVPISNHLYFYWYRQILGQKVEFLVSFYNNEISEKSEIFDDQFSVERPDGSNFTLKIRSTKLEDSAMYFCASSGHSLEQYFGPGTRLTVT.

As regards this clone: An end of the junction does not agree with germline; a read error may underlie this. Here the CDR3 DNA reads TGTGCTAGTGGTTACTTACCTCGACTCGGCCCTGGCTTT. Protein product: CASGYLPRLGPGF. This sequence joins TRBV12-5 and TRBJ1-1, with D uncertain. Germline CDR1 is LGHNT and CDR2 is FRNRAP. The CDR3 totals 13 residues.

This clone was observed a single time. CDR3 DNA: TGTGCCAGCGAGAGGACCCTGGGGACAGATACGCAGTATTTT. Translation: CASERTLGTDTQYF. This chain uses TRBV19 with TRBJ2-3; D unclear. V lost 9 bases to trimming and J lost 3 bases, with 16 bases between them. CDR1 LNHDA and CDR2 SQIVND come from the germline V gene (reference sequence). The CDR3 covers 14 residues. The full variable domain, in which reference TRBV19 and TRBJ2-3 provide the parts outside the CDR3, is DGGITQSPKYLFRKEGQNVTLSCEQNLNHDAMYWYRQDPGQGLRLIYYSQIVNDFQKGDIAEGYSVSREKKESFPLTVTSAQKNPTAFYLCASERTLGTDTQYFGPGTRLTVL.

This clone occurred once. The chain joins TRBV4-1 to TRBJ1-2, with D uncertain. The V and J ends lost 1 base and 8 bases respectively, with 5 bases between them. There are 11 residues in the CDR3. Germline CDR1 MGHRA, CDR2 YSYEKL. CDR3 in amino acids: CASSQGRGYTF. The CDR3 nucleotides read TGCGCCAGCAGCCAAGGGCGGGGCTACACCTTC.

The V call is TRBV7-9, the J call TRBJ1-2; the match to TRBD1 covers 7 bases. The germline gives CDR1 SEHNR, CDR2 FQNEAQ (reference sequence). CDR3 size: 15 residues. The V and J ends lost 1 base and 8 bases, in that order; junction bases with no gene match: 10. The CDR3 region has the DNA TGTGCCAGCAGCTTAGTCGGAGAGGGGGCGCGAGGCTACACCTTC. Translating it yields CASSLVGEGARGYTF. The entire variable domain, with the rest obtained from reference TRBV7-9 and TRBJ1-2, is as follows: DTGVSQNPRHKITKRGQNVTFRCDPISEHNRLYWYRQTLGQGPEFLTYFQNEAQLEKSRLLSDRFSAERPKGSFSTLEIQRTEQGDSAMYLCASSLVGEGARGYTFGSGTRLTVV.

The chain joins TRBV27 to TRBJ2-7; D gene uncertain. This CDR3 comprises 12 residues. Germline CDR1 reads MNHEY; CDR2 reads SMNVEV (reference sequence). V gave up 5 bases and J gave up 2 bases, with 7 bases separating them. CDR3 DNA: TGTGCCAGCAGTCCTTCGGCCTACGAGCAGTACTTC. Its protein is CASSPSAYEQYF.

This chain uses TRBV4-1 with TRBJ2-3; D is undetermined. V gave up 0 bases and J gave up 0 bases, with 7 bases separating them. In germline, CDR1 is MGHRA, CDR2 YSYEKL. The CDR3 has 15 residues. CDR3 nucleotide sequence: TGCGCCAGCAGCCAAGATCCAGCTAGCACAGATACGCAGTATTTT. Translated, it gives CASSQDPASTDTQYF.

This chain connects TRBV5-6 to TRBJ1-2, with 8 positions matching TRBD1. The length of the CDR3 is 15 residues. V shed 3 bases, J shed 4 bases, and the junction held 8 bases outside the gene matches. The germline CDR1 and CDR2 sequences are SGHDT and YYEEEE. The CDR3 reads CASSSRTGRTYGYTF. In DNA, the CDR3 is TGTGCCAGCAGCTCGCGGACAGGGAGAACCTATGGCTACACCTTC.

This chain links TRBV2 with TRBJ2-2; D gene uncertain. Germline-derived CDR1 and CDR2 are SNHLY and FYNNEI. V was trimmed by 1 base and J by 1 base, leaving 1 base between them. The CDR3 loop spans 13 amino acids. The CDR3 DNA reads TGTGCCAGCAGTGAAGGGAACACCGGGGAGCTGTTTTTT. The encoded protein is CASSEGNTGELFF.

This chain joins TRBV6-1 and TRBJ2-3; a possible D gene is TRBD2 (5 bases). Per germline, CDR1 MNHNS and CDR2 SASEGT. The CDR3 covers 14 residues. V dropped 9 bases and J dropped 8 bases, with 21 bases sitting between them. CDR3 residues: CASTADPEAGTQYF. CDR3 DNA: TGTGCCAGTACGGCAGACCCTGAGGCGGGTACGCAGTATTTT.

The chain couples TRBV6-1 to TRBJ2-7; D may be TRBD1 (5 bases). This CDR3 has 13 residues. The germline V gene has CDR1 MNHNS and CDR2 SASEGT. V lost 6 bases, J lost 6 bases, and 15 bases lay in between. In DNA form, the CDR3 reads TGTGCCAGCAGCGCCGGACAAACGGGCGAGCAGTACTTC. It codes for CASSAGQTGEQYF.

The sample holds a few counts of this clone. The gene calls are TRBV10-1 and TRBJ1-6; D remains ambiguous. In germline, CDR1 is WNHNN, CDR2 SYGVQD (reference sequence). There are 13 residues in the CDR3. Between the trimmed V and J ends, which lost 1 base and 10 bases, there was a span of 8 bases. The DNA for the CDR3 is TGCGCCAGCAGTGAGTTTGGAGGGTCACCCCTCCACTTT. Its translation is CASSEFGGSPLHF.

The chain carries TRBV21-1 and TRBJ1-3; TRBD1, as called in the table, went unchecked against the DNA. TRBV21-1 is a pseudogene. CDR3 length equals 18 residues. For the CDR3, the DNA is TGTGCCAGCAGCAAAGGTCACCAAATTGGCCTCTCTGGAAACACCATATATTTT. Amino acids: CASSKGHQIGLSGNTIYF.

This chain connects TRBV5-1 to TRBJ2-3, with D maybe TRBD1 (5 bases). Germline CDR1 reads SGHRS; CDR2 reads YFSETQ. The CDR3 sequence is 17 residues long. The V and J ends lost 4 bases and 0 bases respectively, with 18 bases between them. CDR3 DNA: TGCGCCAGCAGCACACCTACAGGAGCCACTAGCACAGATACGCAGTATTTT. This sequence encodes CASSTPTGATSTDTQYF.

This chain uses TRBV6-5 with TRBJ2-2; no firm D call. Germline V lookup: CDR1 MNHEY, CDR2 SVGAGI. CDR3 length: 15 amino acids. V was cut by 2 bases and J by 4 bases, with 11 bases left in between. The CDR3 bases are TGTGCCAGCAGTTACCGGGCTAGTGGCACCGGGGAGCTGTTTTTT. Translated: CASSYRASGTGELFF.